What follows is one T cell receptor beta chain and its context. This record comes from a study of blood T cell repertoires in COVID-19. At the level of the study: Acute-phase and convalescent COVID-19 samples originated in the United States, Italy and Spain. In each case, the material was cDNA or gDNA derived from T cells, B-cell-depleted T cells, or PBMCs.

The CDR3 length is 15 residues. The germline V gene encodes CDR1 SGHTA and CDR2 FQGNSA. The junction had 8 bases not matched to a gene; V was cut back by 5 bases and J by 3 bases. As originally analysed: It was from reference gene primer amplification that nucleated cell counts were estimated. This table comes from immunoSEQ multiplex PCR, and its TCRdb copy is limited to in-frame clones, with some not included. V, J and clone size derive from that table, while D and trimming were established from the DNA sequence. The data hold tens of thousands of clones, with 79% observed a single time. The sample was peripheral blood. The receptor was derived from a human donor in a cohort sampled during active COVID-19. This chain joins TRBV7-2 and TRBJ1-1, with 8 bases fitting TRBD1. This chain's CDR3 is CASSPRAQGDTEAFF. CDR3 sequence (DNA): TGTGCCAGCAGCCCCAGGGCACAGGGGGACACTGAAGCTTTCTTT.